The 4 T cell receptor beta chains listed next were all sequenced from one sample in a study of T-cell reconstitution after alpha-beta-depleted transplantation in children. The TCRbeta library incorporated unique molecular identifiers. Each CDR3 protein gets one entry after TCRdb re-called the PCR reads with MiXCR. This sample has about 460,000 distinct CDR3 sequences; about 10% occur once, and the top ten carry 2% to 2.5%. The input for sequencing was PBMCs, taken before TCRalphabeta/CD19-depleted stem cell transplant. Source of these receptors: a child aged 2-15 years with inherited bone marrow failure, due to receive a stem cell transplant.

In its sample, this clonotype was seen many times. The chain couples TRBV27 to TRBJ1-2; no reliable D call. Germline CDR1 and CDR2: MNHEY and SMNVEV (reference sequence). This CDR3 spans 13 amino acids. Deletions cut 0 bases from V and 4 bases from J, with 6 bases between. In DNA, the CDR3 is TGTGCCAGCAGTTTATCAGGGAGCTATGGCTACACCTTC. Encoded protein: CASSLSGSYGYTF.

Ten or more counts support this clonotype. DNA of the CDR3: TGTGCCAGCAGCTTATTTTCTTATTCCCAGGAGTCAACTAATGAAAAACTGTTTTTT. This sequence encodes CASSLFSYSQESTNEKLFF. The V gene is TRBV11-1, the J gene TRBJ1-4; D gene uncertain. V dropped 2 bases and J dropped 0 bases, with 19 bases sitting between them. CDR3 length: 19 residues. CDR1 is SGHAT, CDR2 FQDESV, per germline (reference sequence).

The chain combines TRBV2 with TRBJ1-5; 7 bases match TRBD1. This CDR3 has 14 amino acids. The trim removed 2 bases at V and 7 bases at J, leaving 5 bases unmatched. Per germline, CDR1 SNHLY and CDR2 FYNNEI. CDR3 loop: CASSERGQGQPQHF. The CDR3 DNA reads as TGTGCCAGCAGTGAAAGGGGGCAAGGACAGCCCCAGCATTTT. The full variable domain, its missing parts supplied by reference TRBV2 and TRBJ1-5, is EPEVTQTPSHQVTQMGQEVILRCVPISNHLYFYWYRQILGQKVEFLVSFYNNEISEKSEIFDDQFSVERPDGSNFTLKIRSTKLEDSAMYFCASSERGQGQPQHFGDGTRLSIL.

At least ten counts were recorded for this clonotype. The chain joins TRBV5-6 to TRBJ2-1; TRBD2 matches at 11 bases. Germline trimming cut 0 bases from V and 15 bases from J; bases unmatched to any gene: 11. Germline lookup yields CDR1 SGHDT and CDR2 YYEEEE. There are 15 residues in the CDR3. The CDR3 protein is CASSLDVGTSGRRFF. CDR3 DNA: TGTGCCAGCAGCTTGGATGTTGGGACTAGCGGCCGGAGGTTCTTC.